This passage covers 9 T cell receptor beta chains from one sample sequenced in a study of spatial heterogeneity in lung cancer. The time point is: sample taken at primary tumor resection. Researchers sequenced whole RNA taken from tumor, nontumor lung or frozen PBMC without sorting. TCRdb reprocessed the 5' RACE reads with MiXCR, giving one entry per CDR3 protein. The sample consists of roughly 6,900 distinct CDR3 sequences, 5.4% of them appearing once. Material: normal lung tissue next to the tumor, obtained at surgery. Source of these receptors: a female donor with early-stage non-small cell lung cancer.

This clonotype is termed medium-sized. The gene calls are TRBV12-3 or TRBV12-4 and TRBJ1-5; weak D call: TRBD1 (5 bases). Trimming shortened V by 6 bases and J by 3 bases, and 12 bases separated the two germline ends. The CDR3 length is 14 residues. Here the CDR3 DNA reads TGTGCCAGCAGCCGCACAGGTTTCAATCAGCCCCAGCATTTT. It yields the protein CASSRTGFNQPQHF.

This clonotype is medium-sized in the sample. The chain uses TRBV12-3 or TRBV12-4 and TRBJ2-1; D may be TRBD1 (6 bases). With 6 bases removed from V and 6 bases from J, the gap between germline ends came to 9 bases. The CDR3 loop spans 12 amino acids. The DNA of the CDR3 is TGTGCCAGCAGAGGGACATCCAATGAGCAGTTCTTC. The encoded protein is CASRGTSNEQFF.

By share of the sample, this clonotype is large (0.1 to 1%). The chain has TRBV7-8 and TRBJ2-1; 7 bases map to TRBD2. CDR1 is SGHVS and CDR2 is FQNEAQ in the germline V gene. The trim removed 5 bases at V and 0 bases at J, leaving 10 bases unmatched. The length of the CDR3 is 17 residues. The CDR3 DNA is TGTGCCAGCAGCCCAAAGTGGGGGGGGAGCTCCTACAATGAGCAGTTCTTC. Translation gives CASSPKWGGSSYNEQFF.

This clonotype was seen many times. The V gene is TRBV20-1, the J gene TRBJ2-3, with D hard to call. V lost 7 bases, J lost 0 bases, and 14 bases lay in between. This CDR3 spans 14 amino acids. Germline assignment: CDR1 DFQATT and CDR2 SNEGSKA (reference sequence). The CDR3 is CSVFHRASTDTQYF. The DNA of the CDR3 is TGCAGTGTCTTCCACCGGGCTAGCACAGATACGCAGTATTTT.

This clonotype was seen many times. The V and J genes are TRBV7-9 and TRBJ2-1; no clear D. V gave up 5 bases and J gave up 5 bases, with 10 bases separating them. This CDR3 is built from 13 residues. Germline V gene sequence: CDR1 SEHNR, CDR2 FQNEAQ (reference sequence). CDR3 amino acids: CASSVDVDNEQFF. DNA of the CDR3: TGTGCCAGCAGCGTGGACGTAGACAATGAGCAGTTCTTC.

Judged by abundance, this clonotype is medium-sized. The chain uses TRBV5-1 and TRBJ2-2; D is possibly TRBD2 (6 bases). Germline V CDR1 and CDR2: SGHRS, YFSETQ. The germline V and J ends were trimmed by 0 bases and 6 bases, with 9 bases remaining between them. The CDR3 spans 14 residues. The CDR3 sequence: CASSLEPGAGELFF. CDR3 nucleotide sequence: TGCGCCAGCAGCTTGGAGCCGGGAGCCGGGGAGCTGTTTTTT.

This clonotype was observed many times. V gene TRBV11-2 combines with J gene TRBJ1-2; a weak D match, TRBD1 (5 bases). Germline CDR1 is SGHAT and CDR2 is FQNNGV. Trimming removed 5 bases from V and 4 bases from J, with 8 bases in between. There are 12 residues in the CDR3. CDR3 region: CASSTGVYGYTF. In DNA, the CDR3 is TGTGCCAGCAGCACAGGAGTCTATGGCTACACCTTC. Full variable domain (remainder filled in from reference TRBV11-2 and TRBJ1-2): EAGVAQSPRYKIIEKRQSVAFWCNPISGHATLYWYQQILGQGPKLLIQFQNNGVVDDSQLPKDRFSAERLKGVDSTLKIQPAKLEDSAVYLCASSTGVYGYTFGSGTRLTVV.

In its sample, this clonotype ranks as medium-sized. The rearrangement joins TRBV18 to TRBJ2-5; D might be TRBD2 (5 bases). Germline values: CDR1 KGHSH, CDR2 LQKENI. Deletions cut 3 bases from V and 4 bases from J, with 12 bases between. There are 14 residues in the CDR3. The CDR3 DNA reads as TGTGCCAGCTCACCTAAAGGTGGAGGAGAGACCCAGTACTTC. Encoded protein: CASSPKGGGETQYF.

J is TRBJ2-7 and V is TRBV6-6; D is unclear. The germline gives CDR1 MNHNY, CDR2 SVGAGI (reference sequence). This CDR3 spans 13 amino acids. Trimming removed 7 bases at V and 6 bases at J, with 16 bases between. The CDR3 DNA sequence: TGTGCCAGCACCGACCCCCCTTATCTCGAGCAGTACTTC. As protein: CASTDPPYLEQYF.